This is a list of T cell receptor beta chains from one sample in a study of shared clonotypes between healthy human individuals. Some clones are missing from TCRdb's copy, which holds only in-frame ones; the method was immunoSEQ multiplex PCR. This table has roughly 2,500,000 clones, roughly 93% appearing once. The specimen was naive CD4+ T cells from PBMCs. These receptors originate from a man aged 18 to 30 in good health. Some clones in this sample may be carry-over from other donors' samples. Both conserved end residues are trimmed from each CDR3. The order of the fields is V gene, CDR3 protein.

TRBV7-8	ASRPGLRSYEQY
TRBV5-1	ASSERTGETQY
TRBV5-4	ASSLTGTRNEKLF
TRBV27	ASSPVGQGRNQPQH
TRBV5-1	ASSLDIYNEQF
TRBV18	ASSPGLAPTDTQY
TRBV18	ASSPVSGLYEQY
TRBV18	ASSAPSPQETQY
TRBV9	ASSALGGGITDTQY
TRBV5-4	ASSLGRAGGSYEQY
TRBV6-1	ASGTYTDTQY
TRBV9	ASSVVRAF
TRBV1	TSSLPTGITRAGNTIY
TRBV20-1	SARGRTQY
TRBV7-2	ASSSLTGGSYNEQF
TRBV13	ASSLGPRRSGETQY
TRBV4-2	ASSFNVGSATYEQY
TRBV6-6	ATGQGGNYEQY
TRBV6-1	ASGAAQGLEQY
TRBV2	ASSRSRGNTGELF
TRBV5-6	ASSLVTSGLTDTQY
TRBV11-2	ASRSRTGGVYNEQF
TRBV28	ASSRRQGGGETQY
TRBV5-1	ASSLGLTGRSGNTIY
TRBV25-1	ATQTGLNTEAF
TRBV9	ASSVRGEMYEQY
TRBV28	ASSEIQGGGSSNIQY
TRBV27	ASSHGLGVYEQY
TRBV7-3	ASSSTWGDTEAF
TRBV7-3	ASSFSPRSGGNTGELF
TRBV5-4	ASSLGGTEPRGELF
TRBV10-1	ASSESGTAYEQY
TRBV18	ASSQRTVSTDTQY
TRBV19	ASSPHLGREGQNEQF
TRBV5-1	ASSWIGVQGNTGELF
TRBV10-1	ASSDLGLAGEYPDTQY
TRBV28	ASSLADGFGRDTQY
TRBV4-1	ASSQESVPYYGYT
TRBV4-2	ASSQVRGGEGTYNSPLH
TRBV14	ASSPGGGSIYNEQF
TRBV7-2	ASSLGHQGTQETQY
TRBV7-2	ASSPTRQGGGYGYT
TRBV10-1	ASRESSGHTIY
TRBV27	ASSLASGQRPNIQY
TRBV14	ASSQGQSQTQY
TRBV4-2	ASSQAFPGRAGEQF
TRBV19	ASSTHPDTQY
TRBV11-3	ASSLRQGLYNEQF
TRBV30	AWSTGYNQPQH
TRBV30	AWRAGGETQY